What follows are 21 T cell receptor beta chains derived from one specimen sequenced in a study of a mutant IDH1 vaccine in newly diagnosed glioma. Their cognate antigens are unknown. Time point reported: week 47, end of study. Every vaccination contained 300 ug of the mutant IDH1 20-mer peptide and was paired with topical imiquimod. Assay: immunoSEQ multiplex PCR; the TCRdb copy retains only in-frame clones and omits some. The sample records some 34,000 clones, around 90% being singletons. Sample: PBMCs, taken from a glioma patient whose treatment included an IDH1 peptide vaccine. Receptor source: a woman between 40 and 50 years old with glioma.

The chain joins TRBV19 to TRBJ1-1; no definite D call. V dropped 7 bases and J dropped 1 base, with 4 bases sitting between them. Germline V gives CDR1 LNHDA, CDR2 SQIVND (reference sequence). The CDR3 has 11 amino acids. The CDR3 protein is CASKSNTEAFF. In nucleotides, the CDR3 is TGTGCCAGTAAATCGAACACTGAAGCTTTCTTT.

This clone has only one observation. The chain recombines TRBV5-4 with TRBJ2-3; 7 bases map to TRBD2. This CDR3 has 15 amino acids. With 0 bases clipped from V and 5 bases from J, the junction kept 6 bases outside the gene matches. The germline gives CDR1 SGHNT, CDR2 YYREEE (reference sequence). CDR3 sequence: CASSLDGGLGDTQYF. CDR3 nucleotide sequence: TGTGCCAGCAGCTTGGACGGGGGGTTGGGAGATACGCAGTATTTT.

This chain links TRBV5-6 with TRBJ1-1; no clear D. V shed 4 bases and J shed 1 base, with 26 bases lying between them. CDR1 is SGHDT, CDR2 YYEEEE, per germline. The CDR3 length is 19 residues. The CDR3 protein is CASSQVARPGFAANTEAFF. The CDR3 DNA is TGTGCCAGCAGCCAGGTCGCCAGGCCCGGATTCGCGGCGAACACTGAAGCTTTCTTT.

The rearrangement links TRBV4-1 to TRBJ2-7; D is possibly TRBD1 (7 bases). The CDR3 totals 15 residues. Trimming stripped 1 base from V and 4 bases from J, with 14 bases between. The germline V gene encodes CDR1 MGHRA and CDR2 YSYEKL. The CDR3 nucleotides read TGCGCCAGCAGCCAAGGGAGGGGGCGCGGGTACGAGCAGTACTTC. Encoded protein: CASSQGRGRGYEQYF.

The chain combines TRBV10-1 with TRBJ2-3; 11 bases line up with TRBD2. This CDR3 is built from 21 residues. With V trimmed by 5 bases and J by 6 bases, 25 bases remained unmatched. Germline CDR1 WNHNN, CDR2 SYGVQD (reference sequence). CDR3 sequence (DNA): TGCGCCAGCAGTCAGGCAAAAACTAGCGGGAGAGTACCTCGATCTAGGGATACGCAGTATTTT. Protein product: CASSQAKTSGRVPRSRDTQYF.

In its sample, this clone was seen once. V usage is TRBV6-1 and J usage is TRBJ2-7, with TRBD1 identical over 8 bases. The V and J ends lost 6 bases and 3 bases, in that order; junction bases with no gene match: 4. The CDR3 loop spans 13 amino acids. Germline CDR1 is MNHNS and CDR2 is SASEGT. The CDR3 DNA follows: TGTGCCAGCAGCCCGACAGGGGACTACGAGCAGTACTTC. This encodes CASSPTGDYEQYF.

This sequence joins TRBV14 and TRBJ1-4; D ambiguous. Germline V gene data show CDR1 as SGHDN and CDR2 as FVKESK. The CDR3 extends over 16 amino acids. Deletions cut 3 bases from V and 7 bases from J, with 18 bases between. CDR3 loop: CASSHRRSDPREKLFF. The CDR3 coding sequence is TGTGCCAGCAGCCACAGGAGGTCGGATCCCCGTGAAAAACTGTTTTTT.

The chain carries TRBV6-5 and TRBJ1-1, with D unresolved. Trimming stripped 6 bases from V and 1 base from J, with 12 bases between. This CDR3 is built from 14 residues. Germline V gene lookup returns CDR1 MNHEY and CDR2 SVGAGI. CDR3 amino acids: CASSPKRRNTEAFF. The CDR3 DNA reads TGTGCCAGCAGCCCTAAGAGGAGGAACACTGAAGCTTTCTTT.

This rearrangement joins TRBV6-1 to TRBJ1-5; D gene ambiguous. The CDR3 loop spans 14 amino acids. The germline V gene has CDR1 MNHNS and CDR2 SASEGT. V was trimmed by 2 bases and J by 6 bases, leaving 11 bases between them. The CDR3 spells CASSEYGIVQPQHF. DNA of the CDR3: TGTGCCAGCAGTGAATACGGAATAGTTCAGCCCCAGCATTTT.

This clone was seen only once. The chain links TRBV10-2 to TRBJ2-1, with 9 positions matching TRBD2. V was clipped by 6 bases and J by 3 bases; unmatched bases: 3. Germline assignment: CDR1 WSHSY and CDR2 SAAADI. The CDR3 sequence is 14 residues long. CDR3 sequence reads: CASRREGLYNEQFF. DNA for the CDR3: TGCGCCAGCAGGCGGGAGGGCCTCTACAATGAGCAGTTCTTC.

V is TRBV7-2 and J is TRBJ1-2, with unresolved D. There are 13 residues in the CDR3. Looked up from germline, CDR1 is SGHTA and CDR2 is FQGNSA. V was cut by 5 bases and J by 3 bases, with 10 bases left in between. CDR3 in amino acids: CASSTRPDYGYTF. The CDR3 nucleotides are TGTGCCAGCAGCACCCGCCCGGACTATGGCTACACCTTC. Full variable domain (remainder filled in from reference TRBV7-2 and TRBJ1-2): GAGVSQSPSNKVTEKGKDVELRCDPISGHTALYWYRQSLGQGLEFLIYFQGNSAPDKSGLPSDRFSAERTGGSVSTLTIQRTQQEDSAVYLCASSTRPDYGYTFGSGTRLTVV.

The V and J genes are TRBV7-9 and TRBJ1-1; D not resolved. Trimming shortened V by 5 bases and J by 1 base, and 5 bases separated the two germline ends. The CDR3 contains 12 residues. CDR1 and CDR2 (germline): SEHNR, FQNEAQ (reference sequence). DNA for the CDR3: TGTGCCAGCAGCCGGAAGAACACTGAAGCTTTCTTT. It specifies CASSRKNTEAFF. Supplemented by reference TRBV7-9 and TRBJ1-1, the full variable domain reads DTGVSQNPRHKITKRGQNVTFRCDPISEHNRLYWYRQTLGQGPEFLTYFQNEAQLEKSRLLSDRFSAERPKGSFSTLEIQRTEQGDSAMYLCASSRKNTEAFFGQGTRLTVV.

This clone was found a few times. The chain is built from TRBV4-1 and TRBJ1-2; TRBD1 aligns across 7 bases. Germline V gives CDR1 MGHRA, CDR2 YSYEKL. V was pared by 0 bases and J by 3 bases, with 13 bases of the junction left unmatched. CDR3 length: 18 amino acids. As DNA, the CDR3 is TGCGCCAGCAGCCAAGACAAGGGGGCATCACGGGGCGACTATGGCTACACCTTC. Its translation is CASSQDKGASRGDYGYTF.

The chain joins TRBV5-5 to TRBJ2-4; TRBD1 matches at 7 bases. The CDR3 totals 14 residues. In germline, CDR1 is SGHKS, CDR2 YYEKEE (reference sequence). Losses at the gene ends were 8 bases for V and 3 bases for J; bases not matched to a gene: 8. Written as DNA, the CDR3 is TGTGCCAGTGCGCAGGGGGTAGTCAAAAACATTCAGTACTTC. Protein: CASAQGVVKNIQYF.

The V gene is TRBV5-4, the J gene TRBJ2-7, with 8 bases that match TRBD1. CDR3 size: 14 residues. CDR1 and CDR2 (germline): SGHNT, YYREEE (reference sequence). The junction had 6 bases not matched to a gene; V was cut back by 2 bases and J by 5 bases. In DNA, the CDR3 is TGTGCCAGCAGCTTAGGGGACAGGTCCCACGAGCAGTACTTC. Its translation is CASSLGDRSHEQYF.

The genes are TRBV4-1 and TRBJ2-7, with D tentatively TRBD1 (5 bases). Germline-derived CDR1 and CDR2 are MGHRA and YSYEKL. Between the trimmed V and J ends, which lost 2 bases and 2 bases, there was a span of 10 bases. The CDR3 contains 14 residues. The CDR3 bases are TGCGCCAGCAGCCAAACTACAGGACCCTACGAGCAGTACTTC. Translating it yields CASSQTTGPYEQYF.

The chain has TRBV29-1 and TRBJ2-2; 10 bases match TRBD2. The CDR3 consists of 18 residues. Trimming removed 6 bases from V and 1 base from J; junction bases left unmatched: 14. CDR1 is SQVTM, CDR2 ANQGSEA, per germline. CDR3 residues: CSVHTPGLASLNTGELFF. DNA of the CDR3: TGCAGCGTACACACCCCGGGACTAGCGTCTTTGAACACCGGGGAGCTGTTTTTT.

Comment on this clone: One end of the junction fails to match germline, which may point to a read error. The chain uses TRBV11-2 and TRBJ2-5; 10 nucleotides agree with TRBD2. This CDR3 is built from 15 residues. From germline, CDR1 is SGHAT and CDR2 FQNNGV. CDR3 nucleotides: TGTGCCAGCAGTTTAGCGGGGGGTCTTCAAGAGACCCAGTACTTC. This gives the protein CASSLAGGLQETQYF.

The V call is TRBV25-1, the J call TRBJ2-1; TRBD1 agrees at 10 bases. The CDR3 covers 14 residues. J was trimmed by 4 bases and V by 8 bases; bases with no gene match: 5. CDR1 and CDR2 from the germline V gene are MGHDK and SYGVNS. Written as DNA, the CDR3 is TGTGCCAGCCGGACAGGGGGGTCGTACAATGAGCAGTTCTTC. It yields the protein CASRTGGSYNEQFF.

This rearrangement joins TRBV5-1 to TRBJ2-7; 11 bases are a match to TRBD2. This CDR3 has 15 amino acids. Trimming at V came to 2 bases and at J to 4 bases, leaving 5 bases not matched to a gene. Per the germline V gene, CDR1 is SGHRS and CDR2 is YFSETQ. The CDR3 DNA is TGCGCCAGCAGCTTACTAGCGGGAGACGAGTACGAGCAGTACTTC. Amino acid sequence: CASSLLAGDEYEQYF.

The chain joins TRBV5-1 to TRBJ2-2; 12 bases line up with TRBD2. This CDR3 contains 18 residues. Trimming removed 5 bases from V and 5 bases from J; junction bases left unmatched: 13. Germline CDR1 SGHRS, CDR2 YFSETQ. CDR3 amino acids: CASSHVPGTSGQTGELFF. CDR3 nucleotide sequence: TGCGCCAGCAGTCATGTACCCGGGACTAGCGGGCAGACCGGGGAGCTGTTTTTT.